These 12 T cell receptor beta chains were sequenced from one sample in a study of T-cell reconstitution after alpha-beta-depleted transplantation in children (dated by TCRdb to between 2015 and 2016). The protocol used for the library was PCR. These reads were obtained on an Illumina HiSeq 2500. To normalize quantification of the TCRbeta repertoire, the TCR libraries were built with molecular barcoding that relied on unique molecular identifiers. The public sequencing data were trimmed at Q25 with fastp and processed into clonotypes with MiXCR by TCRdb, which kept only in-frame beta chains. All rows with the same CDR3 protein become a single entry with the most common DNA and genes. This sample lists some 110,000 distinct CDR3 sequences; about a tenth were detected once. The ten largest clones capture less than 45% of the sample. Reading the label with the study, this specimen's treatment or condition is: allogeneic hematopoietic cell transplantation with graft depleted of TCRalphabeta T cells and CD19 B cells.

The specimen was PBMCs, collected before TCRalphabeta/CD19-depleted stem cell transplant. These receptors were obtained from a boy under 10 years old with acute lymphoblastic leukemia, due to receive a stem cell transplant.

This clonotype was found a few times. The CDR3 sequence: CSATLRSTYEQYF. The CDR3 DNA reads TGCAGTGCTACCTTGCGGAGCACCTACGAGCAGTACTTC. V usage is TRBV20-1 and J usage is TRBJ2-7; D remains ambiguous. The CDR3 is 13 amino acids. Germline V gene sequence: CDR1 DFQATT, CDR2 SNEGSKA (reference sequence). V was pared by 4 bases and J by 2 bases, with 12 bases between.

This clonotype was seen repeatedly, ten times or more. The chain joins TRBV12-3 or TRBV12-4 to TRBJ2-2; 7 nucleotides line up with TRBD2. CDR3 length equals 14 residues. The CDR3, as DNA: TGTGCGTCTAGCGGCGACTCGAACACCGGGGAGCTGTTTTTT. Translated, it gives CASSGDSNTGELFF.

This clonotype came up a few times. The chain recombines TRBV20-1 with TRBJ2-7, with a tentative D call TRBD2 (6 bases). Germline assignment: CDR1 DFQATT and CDR2 SNEGSKA (reference sequence). V dropped 6 bases and J dropped 4 bases, with 16 bases sitting between them. The CDR3 length is 13 residues. CDR3 bases: TGCAGTGCCACCCGAACAGGAGGGTACGAGCAGTACTTC. It specifies CSATRTGGYEQYF.

The V call is TRBV7-4, the J call TRBJ2-7; TRBD1 or TRBD2 may be the D gene (5 bases each). CDR1 is SGHVT, CDR2 SQSDAQ, per germline. V was trimmed by 11 bases and J by 5 bases, leaving 25 bases between them. The CDR3 runs 15 residues. CDR3 region: CASCQAGAGTHEQYF. The DNA for the CDR3 is TGTGCCTCCTGCCAAGCCGGGGCAGGGACCCACGAGCAGTACTTC. The whole variable domain, filled in from reference TRBV7-4 and TRBJ2-7, reads GAGVSQSPRYKVAKRGRDVALRCDSISGHVTLYWYRQTLGQGSEVLTYSQSDAQRDKSGRPSGRFSAERPERSVSTLKIQRTEQGDSAVYLCASCQAGAGTHEQYFGPGTRLTVT.

This clonotype was recorded at least ten times. V usage is TRBV20-1 and J usage is TRBJ2-7; 9 bases agree with TRBD1. The V segment lost 1 base and the J segment 7 bases; nucleotides outside the gene matches: 11. This CDR3 has 15 residues. Germline CDR1 DFQATT, CDR2 SNEGSKA (reference sequence). CDR3 sequence (DNA): TGCAGTGCTAGAGTCCGTGGGACAGGGCTGTGGGAGCAGTACTTC. It specifies CSARVRGTGLWEQYF.

This clonotype occurred a few times. The chain uses TRBV24-1 and TRBJ2-3; D may be TRBD2 (5 bases). Germline V gene sequence: CDR1 KGHDR, CDR2 SFDVKD. With 0 bases removed from V and 3 bases from J, the gap between germline ends came to 12 bases. The CDR3 spans 16 residues. In nucleotides, the CDR3 is TGTGCCACCAGTGATTTGGTAGGAGGACGTACAGATACGCAGTATTTT. This translates into CATSDLVGGRTDTQYF.

This clonotype was counted once. This chain joins TRBV19 and TRBJ2-6; the D is unclear. Germline lookup yields CDR1 LNHDA and CDR2 SQIVND (reference sequence). The CDR3 is 14 residues long. V lost 5 bases and J 0 bases, leaving 5 bases between the germline ends. CDR3 in amino acids: CASSQRSGANVLTF. The CDR3 DNA reads as TGTGCCAGTAGTCAACGCTCTGGGGCCAACGTCCTGACTTTC.

The chain is built from TRBV7-8 and TRBJ2-5; 12 positions agree with TRBD2. The V gene's germline CDR1 is SGHVS and CDR2 FQNEAQ. The CDR3 runs to 18 residues. Unmatched junction bases numbered 11, after V lost 2 bases and J lost 4 bases. CDR3 in amino acids: CASSLRLPTSGRGETQYF. The CDR3 nucleotides are TGTGCCAGCAGCTTAAGATTACCGACTAGCGGGAGAGGAGAGACCCAGTACTTC.

This clonotype has only a few counts. This chain joins TRBV7-8 and TRBJ2-1; possible D gene TRBD2, 7 bases. Trimming pared 7 bases from V and 4 bases from J, leaving 17 bases between. The germline V gene has CDR1 SGHVS and CDR2 FQNEAQ. The CDR3 is made up of 15 amino acids. CDR3 amino acids: CASNVGGAGYNEQFF. DNA of the CDR3: TGTGCCAGCAACGTTGGGGGGGCTGGGTACAATGAGCAGTTCTTC.

This clonotype was seen ten or more times. Relative to the germline gene, one junction end is altered; a read error may explain this. The chain joins TRBV12-3 or TRBV12-4 to TRBJ2-3, with TRBD1 matching over 9 bases. CDR3 size: 15 residues. The CDR3 sequence is CASSLGGTGTDTQYF. The CDR3 DNA reads as TGTGCCAGCAGCTTAGGGGGGACAGGGACAGATACGCAGTATTTT.

This clonotype was detected only a few times. This chain links TRBV7-8 with TRBJ2-7, with 7 bases identical to TRBD2. The CDR3 totals 13 residues. CDR1 is SGHVS, CDR2 FQNEAQ, per germline. With V trimmed by 8 bases and J by 7 bases, 11 bases remained unmatched. The CDR3 spells CASVEGGPGEQYF. CDR3 bases: TGTGCCAGCGTAGAGGGAGGGCCGGGGGAGCAGTACTTC.

This clonotype occurred many times. This chain connects TRBV5-1 to TRBJ2-2, with D unresolved. The V gene lost 0 bases and the J gene lost 1 base, with 7 bases spanning the gap. The CDR3 consists of 15 residues. Germline loops: CDR1 SGHRS, CDR2 YFSETQ. DNA of the CDR3: TGCGCCAGCAGCTTGGGACACCGGAACACCGGGGAGCTGTTTTTT. Protein sequence: CASSLGHRNTGELFF.